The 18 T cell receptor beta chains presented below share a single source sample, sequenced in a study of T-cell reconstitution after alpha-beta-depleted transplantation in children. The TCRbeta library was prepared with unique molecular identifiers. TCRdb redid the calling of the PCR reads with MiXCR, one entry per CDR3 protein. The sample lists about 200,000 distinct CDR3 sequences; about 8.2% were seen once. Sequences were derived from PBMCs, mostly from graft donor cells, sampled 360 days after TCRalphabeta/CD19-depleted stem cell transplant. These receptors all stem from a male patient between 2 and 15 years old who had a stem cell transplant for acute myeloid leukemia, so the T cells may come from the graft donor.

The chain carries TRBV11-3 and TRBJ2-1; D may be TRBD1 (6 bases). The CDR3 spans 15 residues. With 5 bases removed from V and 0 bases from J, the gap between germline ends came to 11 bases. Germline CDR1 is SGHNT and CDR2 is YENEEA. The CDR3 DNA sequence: TGTGCCAGCAGCCCCCGACAGGACTCCTACAATGAGCAGTTCTTC. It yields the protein CASSPRQDSYNEQFF.

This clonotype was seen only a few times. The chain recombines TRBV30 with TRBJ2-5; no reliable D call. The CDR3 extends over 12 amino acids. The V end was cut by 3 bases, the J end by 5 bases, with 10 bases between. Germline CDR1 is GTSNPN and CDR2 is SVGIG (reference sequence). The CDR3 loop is CAWRKGAETQYF. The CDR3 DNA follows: TGTGCCTGGAGAAAGGGTGCGGAGACCCAGTACTTC.

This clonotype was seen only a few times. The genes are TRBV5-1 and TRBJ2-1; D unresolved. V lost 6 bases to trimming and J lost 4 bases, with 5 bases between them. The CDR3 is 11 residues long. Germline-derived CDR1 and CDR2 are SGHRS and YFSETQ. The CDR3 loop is CASMQYNEQFF. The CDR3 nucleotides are TGCGCCAGCATGCAGTACAATGAGCAGTTCTTC.

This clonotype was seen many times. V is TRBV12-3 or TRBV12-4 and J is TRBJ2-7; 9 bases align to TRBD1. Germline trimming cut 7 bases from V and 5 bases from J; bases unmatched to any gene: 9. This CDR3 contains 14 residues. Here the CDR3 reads CASNPDRGIDEQYF. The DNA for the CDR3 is TGTGCCAGCAACCCGGACAGGGGAATCGACGAGCAGTACTTC.

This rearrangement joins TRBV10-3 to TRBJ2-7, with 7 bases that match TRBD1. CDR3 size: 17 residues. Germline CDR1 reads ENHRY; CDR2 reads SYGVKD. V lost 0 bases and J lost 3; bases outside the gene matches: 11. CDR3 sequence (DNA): TGTGCCATCAGTGAGTCATTTTCCGGGACAGTAAACTACGAGCAGTACTTC. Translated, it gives CAISESFSGTVNYEQYF.

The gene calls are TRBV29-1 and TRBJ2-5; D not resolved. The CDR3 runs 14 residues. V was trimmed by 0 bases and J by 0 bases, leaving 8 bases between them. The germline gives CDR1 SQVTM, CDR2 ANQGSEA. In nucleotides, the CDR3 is TGCAGCGTTGAAGATCTGAACTACCAAGAGACCCAGTACTTC. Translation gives CSVEDLNYQETQYF.

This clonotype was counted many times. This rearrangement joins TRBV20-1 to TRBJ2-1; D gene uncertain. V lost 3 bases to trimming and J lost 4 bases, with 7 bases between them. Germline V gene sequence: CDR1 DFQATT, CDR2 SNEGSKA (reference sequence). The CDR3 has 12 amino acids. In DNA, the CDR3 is TGCAGTGCTAGGAACAGTTACAATGAGCAGTTCTTC. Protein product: CSARNSYNEQFF.

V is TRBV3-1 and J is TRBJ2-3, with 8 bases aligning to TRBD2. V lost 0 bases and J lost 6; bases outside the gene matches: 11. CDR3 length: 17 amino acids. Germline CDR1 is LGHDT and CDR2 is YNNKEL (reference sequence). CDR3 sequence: CASSQDGRTSWVDTQYF. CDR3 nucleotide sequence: TGTGCCAGCAGCCAAGATGGGAGGACTAGCTGGGTCGATACGCAGTATTTT.

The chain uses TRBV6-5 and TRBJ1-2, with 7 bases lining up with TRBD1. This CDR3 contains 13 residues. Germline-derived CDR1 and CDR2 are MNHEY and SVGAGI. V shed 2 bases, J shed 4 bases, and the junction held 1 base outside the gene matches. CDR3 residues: CASSYKGAYGYTF. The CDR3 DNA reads TGTGCCAGCAGTTACAAGGGGGCCTATGGCTACACCTTC.

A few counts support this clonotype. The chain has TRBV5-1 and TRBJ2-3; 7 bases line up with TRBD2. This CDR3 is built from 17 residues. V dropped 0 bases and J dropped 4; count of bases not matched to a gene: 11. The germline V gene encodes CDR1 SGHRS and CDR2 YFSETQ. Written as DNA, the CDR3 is TGCGCCAGCAGCTTGGGACCTGGAGCGGGGAGTGCAGATACGCAGTATTTT. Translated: CASSLGPGAGSADTQYF.

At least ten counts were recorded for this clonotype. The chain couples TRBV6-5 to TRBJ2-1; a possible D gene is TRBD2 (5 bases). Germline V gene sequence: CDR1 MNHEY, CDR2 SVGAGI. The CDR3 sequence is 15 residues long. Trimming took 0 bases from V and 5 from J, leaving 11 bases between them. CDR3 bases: TGTGCCAGCAGTTACTCTGAGTCGGGGAACAATGAGCAGTTCTTC. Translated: CASSYSESGNNEQFF.

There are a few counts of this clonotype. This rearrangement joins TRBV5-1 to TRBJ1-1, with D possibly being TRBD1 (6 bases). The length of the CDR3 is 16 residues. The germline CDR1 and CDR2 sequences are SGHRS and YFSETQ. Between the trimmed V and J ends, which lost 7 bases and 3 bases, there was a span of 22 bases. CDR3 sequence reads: CASAPGAKAGDTEAFF. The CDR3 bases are TGCGCCAGCGCTCCGGGGGCGAAGGCTGGTGACACTGAAGCTTTCTTT.

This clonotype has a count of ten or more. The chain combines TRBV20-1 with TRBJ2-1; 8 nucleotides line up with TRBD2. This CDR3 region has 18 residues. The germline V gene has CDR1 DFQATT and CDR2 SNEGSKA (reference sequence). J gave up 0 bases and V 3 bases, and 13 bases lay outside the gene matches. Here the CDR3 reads CSASGGPGGVSSYNEQFF. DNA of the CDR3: TGCAGTGCTAGCGGGGGCCCCGGGGGGGTTAGCTCCTACAATGAGCAGTTCTTC.

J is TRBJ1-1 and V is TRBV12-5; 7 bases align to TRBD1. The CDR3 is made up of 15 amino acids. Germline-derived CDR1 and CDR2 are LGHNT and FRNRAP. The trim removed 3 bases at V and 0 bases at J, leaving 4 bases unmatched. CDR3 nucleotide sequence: TGTGCTAGTGGTTTTCGAGGGACAGTGAACACTGAAGCTTTCTTT. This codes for CASGFRGTVNTEAFF.

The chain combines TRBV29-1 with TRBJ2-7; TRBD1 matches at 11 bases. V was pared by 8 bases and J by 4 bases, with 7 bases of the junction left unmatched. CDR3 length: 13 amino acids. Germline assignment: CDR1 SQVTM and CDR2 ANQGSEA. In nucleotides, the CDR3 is TGCAGCACGGTGGGGGACAGGGGGTACGAGCAGTACTTC. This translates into CSTVGDRGYEQYF.

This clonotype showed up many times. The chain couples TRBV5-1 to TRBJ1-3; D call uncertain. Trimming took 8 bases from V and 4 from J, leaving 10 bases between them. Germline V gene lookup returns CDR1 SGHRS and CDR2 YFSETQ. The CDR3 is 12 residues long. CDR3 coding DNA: TGCGCCAGACCCTACGAAGGAAACACCATATATTTT. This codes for CARPYEGNTIYF. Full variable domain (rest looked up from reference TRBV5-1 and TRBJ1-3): KAGVTQTPRYLIKTRGQQVTLSCSPISGHRSVSWYQQTPGQGLQFLFEYFSETQRNKGNFPGRFSGRQFSNSRSEMNVSTLELGDSALYLCARPYEGNTIYFGEGSWLTVV.

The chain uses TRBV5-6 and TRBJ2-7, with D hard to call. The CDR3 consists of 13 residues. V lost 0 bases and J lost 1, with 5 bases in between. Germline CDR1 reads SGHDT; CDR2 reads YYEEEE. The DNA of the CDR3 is TGTGCCAGCAGCTTGGGAGAGTCCTACGAGCAGTACGTC. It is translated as CASSLGESYEQYV.

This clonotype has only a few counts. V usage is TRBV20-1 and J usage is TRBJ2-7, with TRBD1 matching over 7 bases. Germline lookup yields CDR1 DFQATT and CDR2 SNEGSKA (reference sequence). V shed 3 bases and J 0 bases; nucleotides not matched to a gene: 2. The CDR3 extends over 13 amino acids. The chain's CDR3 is CSARRDSSYEQYV. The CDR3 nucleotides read TGCAGTGCTAGGAGGGACAGCTCCTACGAGCAGTACGTC.